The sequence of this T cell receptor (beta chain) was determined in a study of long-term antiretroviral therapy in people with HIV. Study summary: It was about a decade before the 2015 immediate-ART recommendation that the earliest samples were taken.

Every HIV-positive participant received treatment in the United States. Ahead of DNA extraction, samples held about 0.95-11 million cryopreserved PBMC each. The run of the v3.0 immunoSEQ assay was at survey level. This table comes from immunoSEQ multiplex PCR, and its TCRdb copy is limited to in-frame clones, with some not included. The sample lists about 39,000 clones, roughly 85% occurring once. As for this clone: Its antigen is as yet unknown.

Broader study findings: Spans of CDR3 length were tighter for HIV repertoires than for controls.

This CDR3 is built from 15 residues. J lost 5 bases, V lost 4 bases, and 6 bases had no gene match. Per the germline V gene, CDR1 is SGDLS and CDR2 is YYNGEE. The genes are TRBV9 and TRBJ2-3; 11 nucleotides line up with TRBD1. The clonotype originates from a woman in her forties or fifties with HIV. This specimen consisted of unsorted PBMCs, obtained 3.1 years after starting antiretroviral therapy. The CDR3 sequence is CASSTWTGGKDTQYF. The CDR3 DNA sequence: TGTGCCAGCAGCACCTGGACAGGGGGCAAAGATACGCAGTATTTT. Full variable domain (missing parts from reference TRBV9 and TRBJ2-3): DSGVTQTPKHLITATGQRVTLRCSPRSGDLSVYWYQQSLDQGLQFLIQYYNGEERAKGNILERFSAQQFPDLHSELNLSSLELGDSALYFCASSTWTGGKDTQYFGPGTRLTVL.